One sample yielded the 8 T cell receptor beta chains listed below, sequenced in a study of T cells after yellow fever vaccination. TCRdb ran MiXCR on the 5' RACE reads and lists one entry per CDR3 protein. The table shows some 54,000 distinct CDR3 sequences, with less than 8% occurring only once. The specimen comprised CD8+ T cells not binding an NS4B(214-222) dextramer, sorted from PBMCs, sampled about 49 days after the first yellow fever vaccination. These receptors were obtained from a man aged 18 to 30 who received the YFV17D yellow fever vaccine.

This clonotype was seen many times. The chain links TRBV7-2 to TRBJ2-2; D ambiguous. CDR3 size: 12 residues. CDR1 is SGHTA, CDR2 FQGNSA, per germline. The V end lost 6 bases, the J end lost 2 bases, and 4 bases lay between the germline ends. The DNA for the CDR3 is TGTGCCAGCAGGGAAAACACCGGGGAGCTGTTTTTT. Translation: CASRENTGELFF.

This clonotype was seen ten or more times. The V gene is TRBV4-1, the J gene TRBJ1-3; TRBD1 is a possible D gene (5 bases). V gave up 1 base and J gave up 3 bases, with 10 bases separating them. CDR3 length: 15 residues. The germline V gene has CDR1 MGHRA and CDR2 YSYEKL. As DNA, the CDR3 is TGCGCCAGCAGCCAAGGACAGTTGAGTGGAAACACCATATATTTT. It codes for CASSQGQLSGNTIYF.

This sequence joins TRBV3-1 and TRBJ2-1; 8 nucleotides align to TRBD2. Germline CDR1 LGHDT, CDR2 YNNKEL (reference sequence). V shed 0 bases, J shed 2 bases, and the junction held 6 bases outside the gene matches. CDR3 length equals 17 residues. The CDR3 bases are TGTGCCAGCAGCCAAGATTGGAGAGCGGGGGCCTACAATGAGCAGTTCTTC. This codes for CASSQDWRAGAYNEQFF.

This clonotype was recorded at least ten times. The rearrangement joins TRBV3-1 to TRBJ2-3, with TRBD2 identical over 9 bases. Germline V gene lookup returns CDR1 LGHDT and CDR2 YNNKEL (reference sequence). After removal of 4 bases from V and 2 bases from J, the junction contained 4 bases not matched to a gene. This CDR3 is built from 15 residues. In DNA form, the CDR3 reads TGTGCCAGCAGCCCGACTAGCGGAGTCACAGATACGCAGTATTTT. Its translation: CASSPTSGVTDTQYF.

This clonotype was detected ten times or more. The gene calls are TRBV4-1 and TRBJ1-5; TRBD1 aligns across 12 bases. CDR1 and CDR2 (germline): MGHRA, YSYEKL. V lost 3 bases, J lost 5 bases, and 5 bases stayed unmatched. The CDR3 is 16 residues long. The CDR3 nucleotides read TGCGCCAGCAGCCACGGGACAGGGGGCGATTATCAGCCCCAGCATTTT. It encodes CASSHGTGGDYQPQHF.

Ten or more counts support this clonotype. The chain couples TRBV4-3 to TRBJ2-1, with TRBD2 matching over 9 bases. The germline gives CDR1 LGHNA, CDR2 YSLEER. V lost 3 bases to trimming and J lost 4 bases; unmatched junction nucleotides: 4. The CDR3 loop spans 15 amino acids. CDR3 sequence: CASSHGTSSYNEQFF. The DNA for the CDR3 is TGCGCCAGCAGCCATGGGACTAGCAGTTACAATGAGCAGTTCTTC.

The sample holds many counts of this clonotype. This chain uses TRBV4-3 with TRBJ1-2; D might be TRBD1 (6 bases). Germline CDR1 reads LGHNA; CDR2 reads YSLEER. The CDR3 runs 13 residues. V lost 0 bases and J lost 6, with 8 bases in between. The CDR3 DNA follows: TGCGCCAGCAGCCAAGAAGGGGGAGATGGCTACACCTTC. Its translation is CASSQEGGDGYTF.

CDR3 sequence (DNA): TGTGCCAGCAGTGAACTAGCGGGGACCACAGATACGCAGTATTTT. Protein sequence: CASSELAGTTDTQYF. The gene calls are TRBV6-4 and TRBJ2-3, with 10 bases aligning to TRBD2. The CDR3 length is 15 residues. The V and J ends lost 3 bases and 2 bases, in that order; junction bases with no gene match: 2. Germline V gene data show CDR1 as MRHNA and CDR2 as SNTAGT.